This T cell receptor (beta chain) was identified during a study of neurological immune-mediated disorders. This clonotype was seen repeatedly, ten times or more. The cDNA was synthesized by 5'RACE incorporating 10-nucleotide random UMIs. TCRdb re-called the 5' RACE reads through MiXCR, storing one row per CDR3 protein. The table includes under 80,000 distinct CDR3 sequences, around 9.9% detected once. V lost 1 base to trimming and J lost 2 bases, with 7 bases between them. The CDR3 is 14 amino acids. Germline lookup yields CDR1 SSHAT and CDR2 FNYEAQ (reference sequence). The V gene is TRBV7-7, the J gene TRBJ2-3; possibly TRBD2 for D (6 bases). The source material was PBMCs. The origin of this receptor is a man aged 45-65 years in good health. CDR3 residues: CASSLGTNTDTQYF. CDR3 DNA: TGTGCCAGCAGCTTAGGGACTAACACAGATACGCAGTATTTT. The variable domain in full, completed from reference TRBV7-7 and TRBJ2-3, reads GAGVSQSPRYKVTKRGQDVTLRCDPISSHATLYWYQQALGQGPEFLTYFNYEAQPDKSGLPSDRFSAERPEGSISTLTIQRTEQRDSAMYRCASSLGTNTDTQYFGPGTRLTVL.